What follows is one TCR beta chain and its context. No cognate antigen has been identified for it. No quality values exist for individual bases; no much larger clone is one base distant. The record originates from a study of a mutant IDH1 vaccine in newly diagnosed glioma (dated by TCRdb to 2020 to 2023). In the study overall: In the chemotherapy-containing groups, vaccination started alongside temozolomide cycles, whereas in patients who had radiotherapy alone it started 4-6 weeks after radiotherapy. Of the 25 to 35 patients who were treated, about 62% were male and around 40% were female, and the mean age was about 40 years. Before enrollment, most patients had been given radiochemotherapy with temozolomide as standard therapy, while the rest had received either radiotherapy alone or temozolomide alone. The week-35 safety follow-up was designated visit V12, and the week-47 end of study was designated visit V13. Peripheral blood was drawn at six visits: V03 (baseline), V05, V07, V10, V12 and V13. For exploratory analyses, longitudinal TCRB deep sequencing was carried out in about 26 treated patients wherever samples were available. Here is what the overall study found, with its caveats: It was noted by the authors that analyses of patient blood samples could not be reproduced owing to sample limitations. Selection of PBMC samples for TCRB deep sequencing was based on availability. No apparent relationship was observed between pseudoprogression and alterations in the top peripheral T cell clonotypes detected by TCRB sequencing. Across multiple MHC alleles, vaccine-induced immune responses were seen in around 93% of patients.

The method behind the library was the immunoSEQ multiplex PCR assay. Following the manufacturer's protocol, the hsTCRB Kit was used to amplify rearranged TCR beta chain sequences. An Illumina MiSeq was used to sequence the TCRB libraries. Regarding the original processing steps: Demultiplexing, trimming and gene mapping were performed with the kit vendor's proprietary platform. As stored in TCRdb, this immuneACCESS dataset retains in-frame rearrangements with V and J assigned. A fraction of the clones does not appear; measured against another copy, unresolved V genes explain less than half of the discrepancy, and the remainder lacks a known reason. Clonal size and the V and J genes are those of that table, whereas D and trimming came from the DNA. The sample records tens of thousands of clones, approximately 80% of which are singletons. Jointly, the top ten make up more than 5% of the sample. The intended sense of this specimen's time point label: week 47, end of study. Every vaccine dose consisted of 300 ug of a 20-mer mutant IDH1 peptide in Montanide, administered subcutaneously together with topical imiquimod. Patients received eight vaccinations in weeks 1, 3, 5, 7, 11, 15, 19 and 23, corresponding to visits V03 through V10. The donors had newly diagnosed IDH1-mutant astrocytomas of WHO grade 3 or 4 that showed loss of nuclear ATRX. The samples were drawn from NOA16, a multicentre, single-arm, open-label phase I trial in Germany that tested a mutant IDH1 peptide vaccine in humans for the first time. Genomic DNA for TCRB sequencing was extracted from EDTA blood using the DNeasy Blood and Tissue Kit.

Sequencing used PBMCs, obtained from a glioma patient whose treatment included an IDH1 peptide vaccine. This TCR derives from a man aged 40-50 years with glioma.

The CDR3 region reads CATSRGGQGRTEAFF. The sequence in DNA is TGTGCCACCAGCAGGGGGGGACAGGGAAGAACTGAAGCTTTCTTT. The rearranged segments are TRBV15 and TRBJ1-1, with TRBD1 matching 9 junction bases. CDR1 and CDR2 were assigned from the germline V gene (reference sequence) as LNHNV and YYDKDF. Measured from the cysteine to the phenylalanine, the CDR3 is 15 residues long. Just CDR3 DNA is preserved here, 45 bases in frame from base 1. For this chain, trimming is 3 bases at the V end and 5 bases at the J end, and the number of junction bases without a gene match is 7. Beyond the CDR3, the reference TRBV15 and TRBJ1-1 genes provide the residues; the full variable domain reads: DAMVIQNPRYQVTQFGKPVTLSCSQTLNHNVMYWYQQKSSQAPKLLFHYYDKDFNNEADTPDNFQSRRPNTSFCFLDIRSPGLGDTAMYLCATSRGGQGRTEAFFGQGTRLTVV.